These T cell receptor beta chains were read from a single sample in a study of cytomegalovirus exposure and HLA in healthy donors. Data came from immunoSEQ multiplex PCR; TCRdb stores just in-frame clones and leaves some out. The sample holds 200,000 to 300,000 clones, about 81% seen once. The source material was PBMCs. These receptors all stem from a woman aged 40-49 years in good health and CMV-seropositive. Each CDR3 is given with its conserved first and last residue. Each record gives: CDR3 length, V gene, D gene, J gene, CDR3 protein. D genes are given only for firm matches.

14,TRBV9,NA,TRBJ2-7,CASSVAPVSYEQYF
14,TRBV6-4,NA,TRBJ1-3,CASTGEGTGNTIYF
13,TRBV30,TRBD1,TRBJ1-1,CAWMTGINTEAFF
13,TRBV6-5,NA,TRBJ1-6,CASSPQRSSPLHF
15,TRBV7-3,TRBD1,TRBJ2-4,CASSLSPGTGNIQYF
13,TRBV5-6,NA,TRBJ2-1,CAGSLGRSGEQFF
16,TRBV5-6,TRBD2,TRBJ2-5,CASSRTSGGLQETQYF
13,TRBV29-1,TRBD1,TRBJ2-1,CSVATGVYNEQFF
13,TRBV25-1,TRBD1,TRBJ1-2,CASSDRGRYGYTF
11,TRBV20-1,NA,TRBJ1-1,CSASRGTEAFF
13,TRBV9,NA,TRBJ2-7,CASSPPNGGEQYF
19,TRBV6-8,NA,TRBJ1-3,CASPQTEPLETDSGNTIYF
15,TRBV11-1,TRBD1,TRBJ2-7,CASSSPGQVPYEQYF
12,TRBV9,NA,TRBJ1-4,CASSPPDEKLFF
13,TRBV7-2,NA,TRBJ2-1,CASSLGYAREQFF
14,TRBV4-1,TRBD1,TRBJ2-1,CASSGRDRHNEQFF
17,TRBV10-3,TRBD2,TRBJ2-7,CAISDRRTSGRFYEQYF
15,TRBV19,NA,TRBJ1-1,CASSPRGGSSTEAFF
13,TRBV29-1,TRBD1,TRBJ2-7,CSVAETGGGEQYF
14,TRBV7-9,NA,TRBJ1-2,CASSLAPTDYGYTF
14,TRBV9,NA,TRBJ2-7,CASSVVGEGYEQYF
14,TRBV7-9,TRBD1,TRBJ2-7,CSSSLPGQGYEQYF
17,TRBV15,TRBD2,TRBJ2-1,CATSRVRGGGPYNEQFF